This entry features one T cell receptor (beta chain) sequence. The sample is drawn from a study of long-term antiretroviral therapy in people with HIV. Survey level was the resolution at which the v3.0 immunoSEQ assay ran. Libraries were prepared by immunoSEQ multiplex PCR; TCRdb keeps only in-frame clonotypes and omits some of them. The sample has about 34,000 clones, about 85% seen once. The source material was unsorted PBMCs, sampled 1.9 years after starting antiretroviral therapy. The source is a man between 18 and 29 years old with HIV.

DNA of the CDR3: TGTGCCAGCATTAGCCGGGGCAGGGTGAACACTGAAGCTTTCTTT. It yields the protein CASISRGRVNTEAFF. The chain joins TRBV28 to TRBJ1-1; a weak D match, TRBD1 (5 bases). Trimming cost V 7 bases and J 0 bases, with 15 bases left between them. The CDR3 totals 15 residues. CDR1 is MDHEN, CDR2 SYDVKM, per germline.